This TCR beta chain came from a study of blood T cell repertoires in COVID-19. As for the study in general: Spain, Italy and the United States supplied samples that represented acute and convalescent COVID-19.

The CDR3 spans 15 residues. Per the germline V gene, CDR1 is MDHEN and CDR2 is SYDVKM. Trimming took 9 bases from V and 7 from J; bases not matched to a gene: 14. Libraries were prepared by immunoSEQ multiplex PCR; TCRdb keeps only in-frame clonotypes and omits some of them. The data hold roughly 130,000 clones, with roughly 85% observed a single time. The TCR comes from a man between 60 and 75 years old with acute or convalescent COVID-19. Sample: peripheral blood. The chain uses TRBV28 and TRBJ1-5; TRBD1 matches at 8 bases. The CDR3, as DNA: TGTGCCAGTCGGGGGGCAGGGGGCCCCCAACAGCCCCAGCATTTT. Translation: CASRGAGGPQQPQHF.